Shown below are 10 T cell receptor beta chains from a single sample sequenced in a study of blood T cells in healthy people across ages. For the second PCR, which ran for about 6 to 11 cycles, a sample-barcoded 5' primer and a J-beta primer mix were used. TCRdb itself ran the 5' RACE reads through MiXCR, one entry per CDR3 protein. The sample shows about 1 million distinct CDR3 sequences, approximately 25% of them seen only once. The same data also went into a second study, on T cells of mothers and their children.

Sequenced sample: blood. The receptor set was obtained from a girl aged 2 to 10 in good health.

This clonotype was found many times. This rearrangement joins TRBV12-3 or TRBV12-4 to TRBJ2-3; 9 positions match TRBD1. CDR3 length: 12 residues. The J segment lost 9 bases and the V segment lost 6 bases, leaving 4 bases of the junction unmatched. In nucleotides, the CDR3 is TGTGCCAGCAGCCTGGGACAGGGAACGCAGTATTTT. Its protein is CASSLGQGTQYF.

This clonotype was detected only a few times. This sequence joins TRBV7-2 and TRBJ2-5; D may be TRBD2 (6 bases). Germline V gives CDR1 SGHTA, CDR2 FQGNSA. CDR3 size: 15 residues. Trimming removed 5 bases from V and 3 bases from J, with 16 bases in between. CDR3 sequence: CASSLPGDFKETQYF. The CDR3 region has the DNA TGTGCCAGCAGCCTACCCGGGGACTTCAAAGAGACCCAGTACTTC.

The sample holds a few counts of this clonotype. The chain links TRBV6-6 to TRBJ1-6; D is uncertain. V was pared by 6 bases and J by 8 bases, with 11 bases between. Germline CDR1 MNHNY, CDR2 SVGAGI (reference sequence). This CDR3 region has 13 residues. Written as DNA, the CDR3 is TGTGCCAGCAGGCCGGATCGGGATTCACCCCTCCACTTT. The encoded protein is CASRPDRDSPLHF.

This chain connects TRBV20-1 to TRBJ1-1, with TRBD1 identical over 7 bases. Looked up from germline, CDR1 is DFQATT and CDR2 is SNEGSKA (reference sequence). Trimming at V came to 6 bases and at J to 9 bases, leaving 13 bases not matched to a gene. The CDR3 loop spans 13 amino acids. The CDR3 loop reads CSANDRVGTQAFF. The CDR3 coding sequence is TGCAGTGCAAACGACAGGGTAGGCACACAAGCTTTCTTT.

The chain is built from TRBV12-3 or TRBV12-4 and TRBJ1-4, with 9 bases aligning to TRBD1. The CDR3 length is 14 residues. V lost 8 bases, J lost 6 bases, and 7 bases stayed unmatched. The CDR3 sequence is CASLRDRDDEKLFF. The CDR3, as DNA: TGTGCCAGCTTGAGGGACAGGGACGATGAAAAACTGTTTTTT.

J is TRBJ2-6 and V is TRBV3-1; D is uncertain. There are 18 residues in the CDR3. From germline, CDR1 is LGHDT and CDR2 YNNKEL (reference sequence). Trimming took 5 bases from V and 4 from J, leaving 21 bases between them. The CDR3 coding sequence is TGTGCCAGCAGCGAAGCCTATTTTAGAGCTCCAGGGGCCAACGTCCTGACTTTC. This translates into CASSEAYFRAPGANVLTF.

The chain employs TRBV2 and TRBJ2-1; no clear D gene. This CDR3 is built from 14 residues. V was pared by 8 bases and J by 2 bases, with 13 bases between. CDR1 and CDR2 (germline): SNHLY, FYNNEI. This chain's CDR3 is CASSEDIPYNEQFF. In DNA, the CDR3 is TGTGCCAGCTCCGAAGACATTCCCTACAATGAGCAGTTCTTC.

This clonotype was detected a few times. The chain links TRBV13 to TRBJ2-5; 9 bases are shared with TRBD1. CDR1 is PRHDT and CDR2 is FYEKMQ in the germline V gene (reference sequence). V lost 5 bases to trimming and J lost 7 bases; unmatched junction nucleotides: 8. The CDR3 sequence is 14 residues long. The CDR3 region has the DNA TGTGCCAGCAGCATACAGGGGGCAGGAGGGACCCAGTACTTC. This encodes CASSIQGAGGTQYF.

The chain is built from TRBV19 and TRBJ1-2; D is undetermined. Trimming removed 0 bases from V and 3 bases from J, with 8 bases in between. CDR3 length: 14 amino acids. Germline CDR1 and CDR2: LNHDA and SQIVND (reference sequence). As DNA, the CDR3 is TGTGCCAGTAGTATAGATAGGCGGTACTATGGCTACACCTTC. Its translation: CASSIDRRYYGYTF.

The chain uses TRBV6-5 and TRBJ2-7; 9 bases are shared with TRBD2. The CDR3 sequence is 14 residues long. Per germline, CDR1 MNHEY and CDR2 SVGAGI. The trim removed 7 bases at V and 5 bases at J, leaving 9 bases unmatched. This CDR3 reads CASTAGTSYHEQYF. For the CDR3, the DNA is TGTGCCAGCACCGCCGGGACTAGCTACCACGAGCAGTACTTC.